What follows are 31 T cell receptor beta chains derived from one specimen sequenced in a study of blood T cells in healthy people across ages. Alongside a J-beta primer mix, a sample-barcoded 5' primer served in a second PCR lasting about 7 to 12 cycles. One entry per CDR3 protein, called by TCRdb with MiXCR from the 5' RACE reads. The sample yields 1 million or so distinct CDR3 sequences, more than 35% seen once. The sample consisted of blood. Every receptor here comes from a woman aged 55-70 years in good health.

Of note for this clonotype: This may be a read error: a much more frequent sequence differs by one nucleotide. The chain links TRBV5-5 to TRBJ2-5; D might be TRBD2 (6 bases). V gave up 4 bases and J gave up 5 bases, with 15 bases separating them. CDR1 is SGHKS, CDR2 YYEKEE, per germline (reference sequence). The CDR3 consists of 14 residues. CDR3 amino acids: CASSVVPEGETQYF. The CDR3 DNA reads TGTGCCAGCAGCGTGGTTCCGGAGGGGGAGACCCAGTACTTC.

The chain uses TRBV27 and TRBJ2-3; D is possibly TRBD2 (6 bases). Trimming removed 6 bases at V and 5 bases at J, with 15 bases between. The CDR3 is 14 amino acids. Germline CDR1 is MNHEY and CDR2 is SMNVEV (reference sequence). The CDR3 reads CASRGLADGDTQYF. For the CDR3, the DNA is TGTGCCAGCAGGGGACTGGCGGACGGAGATACGCAGTATTTT.

This clonotype was seen a handful of times. The chain couples TRBV20-1 to TRBJ2-5; no clear D. Germline V lookup: CDR1 DFQATT, CDR2 SNEGSKA (reference sequence). V lost 1 base to trimming and J lost 5 bases, with 8 bases between them. This CDR3 has 12 amino acids. The CDR3 region is CSARANAETQYF. The CDR3 nucleotides read TGCAGTGCTAGAGCCAACGCGGAGACCCAGTACTTC.

The chain links TRBV4-2 to TRBJ1-4; tentative D call: TRBD1 (6 bases). The CDR3 extends over 17 amino acids. Germline V CDR1 and CDR2: LGHNA, YNFKEQ. V shed 1 base and J shed 1 base, with 13 bases lying between them. DNA for the CDR3: TGTGCCAGCAGCCAAGGGACAGTACCGAGAACTAATGAAAAACTGTTTTTT. It yields the protein CASSQGTVPRTNEKLFF.

The chain has TRBV7-9 and TRBJ1-2, with D unresolved. The CDR3 loop spans 14 amino acids. The germline V gene has CDR1 SEHNR and CDR2 FQNEAQ (reference sequence). The V end was cut by 4 bases, the J end by 6 bases, with 15 bases between. CDR3 sequence: CASSWAAGLHGYTF. The DNA for the CDR3 is TGTGCCAGCAGCTGGGCGGCGGGCCTGCATGGCTACACCTTC. The full variable domain, completed using reference TRBV7-9 and TRBJ1-2, is DTGVSQNPRHKITKRGQNVTFRCDPISEHNRLYWYRQTLGQGPEFLTYFQNEAQLEKSRLLSDRFSAERPKGSFSTLEIQRTEQGDSAMYLCASSWAAGLHGYTFGSGTRLTVV.

Comments on this clonotype: Being one base from a much bigger clone, this may be a read error. CDR3 residues: CSAREGGWSNEQFF. The CDR3 region has the DNA TGCAGTGCTAGGGAGGGAGGGTGGTCAAATGAGCAGTTCTTC. The gene calls are TRBV20-1 and TRBJ2-1; 7 nucleotides align to TRBD2. The CDR3 contains 14 residues. V dropped 3 bases and J dropped 7; count of bases not matched to a gene: 9. CDR1 is DFQATT and CDR2 is SNEGSKA in the germline V gene (reference sequence).

This clonotype was recorded a few times. The V and J genes are TRBV6-5 and TRBJ1-2, with D unclear. CDR3 length equals 14 residues. Germline CDR1 reads MNHEY; CDR2 reads SVGAGI. V lost 0 bases and J 4 bases, leaving 9 bases between the germline ends. The CDR3 DNA reads as TGTGCCAGCAGTTACTCGGCAGGACGCTATGGCTACACCTTC. It is translated as CASSYSAGRYGYTF.

Worth noting for this clonotype: A much larger clonotype is one base distant, so this may be a read error. The chain couples TRBV11-2 to TRBJ2-1; D perhaps matches TRBD1 (6 bases). The last part of the DNA fits TRBJ2-7 better; the J call may be wrong. CDR1 SGHAT and CDR2 FQNNGV come from the germline V gene. The CDR3 sequence is 14 residues long. The CDR3 sequence: CASSKKTGYNEQYF. The CDR3 DNA reads as TGTGCCAGCAGCAAGAAGACAGGTTACAATGAGCAGTACTTC.

This clonotype was picked up one time. The rearrangement uses TRBV5-1 and TRBJ2-1, with TRBD2 matching over 9 bases. V was clipped by 0 bases and J by 5 bases; unmatched bases: 15. CDR3 length: 19 residues. The V gene's germline CDR1 is SGHRS and CDR2 YFSETQ. The DNA of the CDR3 is TGCGCCAGCAGCTTGGAGCCTAGCGGGAACTGGGGGGCGGACAATGAGCAGTTCTTC. This gives the protein CASSLEPSGNWGADNEQFF.

For this clonotype: At one boundary the junction diverges from the germline segment, which might be a read error. The CDR3 protein is CAISLDSSYNGQFF. The CDR3 DNA reads as TGTGCCATCAGTCTAGACTCCTCCTACAATGGGCAGTTCTTC. This sequence joins TRBV10-3 and TRBJ2-1, with unresolved D. The germline CDR1 and CDR2 sequences are ENHRY and SYGVKD. The CDR3 contains 14 residues.

This sequence joins TRBV6-5 and TRBJ2-2, with TRBD2 identical over 9 bases. With V trimmed by 2 bases and J by 7 bases, 5 bases remained unmatched. Germline V gene lookup returns CDR1 MNHEY and CDR2 SVGAGI. CDR3 length: 15 residues. DNA for the CDR3: TGTGCCAGCAGTTACACCCGACTAGCGGTCGGGGAGCTGTTTTTT. Protein sequence: CASSYTRLAVGELFF.

The chain combines TRBV5-1 with TRBJ2-7; D uncertain. V lost 4 bases and J 1 base, leaving 18 bases between the germline ends. This CDR3 has 16 residues. Germline-derived CDR1 and CDR2 are SGHRS and YFSETQ. This CDR3 is CASSPALTGVSYEQYF. CDR3 nucleotides: TGCGCCAGCAGCCCGGCTTTGACGGGCGTTTCCTACGAGCAGTACTTC.

The DNA for the CDR3 is TGCAGTGCTAGCCCCCAGCCGACAGGGGGCAGGGGTGAGCAGTTCTTC. Translating it yields CSASPQPTGGRGEQFF. This chain joins TRBV20-1 and TRBJ2-1, with TRBD1 identical over 10 bases. CDR3 length equals 16 residues. The junction had 14 bases not matched to a gene; V was cut back by 3 bases and J by 9 bases. Germline CDR1 DFQATT, CDR2 SNEGSKA (reference sequence).

This clonotype has only one observation. A much larger clone sits a single nucleotide away, making a read error possible. The chain links TRBV10-3 to TRBJ2-4; perhaps TRBD2 as D (5 bases). With the DNA end fitting TRBJ2-7 better, the J assignment may be wrong. Germline assignment: CDR1 ENHRY and CDR2 SYGVKD. The CDR3 extends over 14 amino acids. CDR3 sequence: CAISGEQSSYEQYF. In DNA form, the CDR3 reads TGTGCCATCAGTGGGGAGCAGAGCTCCTACGAGCAGTACTTC.

Concerning this clonotype: Relative to the germline gene, one junction end is altered; a read error may explain this. The V and J genes are TRBV20-1 and TRBJ2-1, with D unresolved. The germline V gene has CDR1 DFQATT and CDR2 SNEGSKA (reference sequence). The CDR3 consists of 14 residues. In DNA, the CDR3 is TGCAGTCAATCCCCGTACGGCTCCTACAAGGAGCAGTTCTTC. It encodes CSQSPYGSYKEQFF.

This clonotype was seen a few times. In DNA form, the CDR3 reads TGTGCCACCAGCAGAGCTATCGGGAGCTTCTCCAGCACAGATACGCAGTATTTT. Amino acid sequence: CATSRAIGSFSSTDTQYF. V and J are TRBV15 and TRBJ2-3, with D possibly being TRBD2 (6 bases). CDR3 length: 18 residues. V lost 1 base to trimming and J lost 0 bases, with 17 bases between them. Germline V CDR1 and CDR2: LNHNV, YYDKDF (reference sequence). Full variable domain (missing parts from reference TRBV15 and TRBJ2-3): DAMVIQNPRYQVTQFGKPVTLSCSQTLNHNVMYWYQQKSSQAPKLLFHYYDKDFNNEADTPDNFQSRRPNTSFCFLDIRSPGLGDTAMYLCATSRAIGSFSSTDTQYFGPGTRLTVL.

In regard to this clonotype: The junction does not match germline at one end; this may be a read error. This chain joins TRBV6-2 or TRBV6-3 and TRBJ2-5; perhaps D is TRBD1 or TRBD2 (6 bases each). Looked up from germline, CDR1 is MNHEY and CDR2 is SVGEGT. This CDR3 comprises 16 residues. The CDR3 here is CAGSSRVGGTLGEQYF. The CDR3 DNA sequence: TGTGCCGGCAGTTCTCGTGTGGGGGGCACCTTAGGTGAGCAGTACTTC.

The chain couples TRBV6-5 to TRBJ2-1, with D hard to call. The DNA end lines up better with TRBJ2-7; the J call may be wrong. Germline values: CDR1 MNHEY, CDR2 SVGAGI. This CDR3 has 14 residues. The CDR3 sequence is CASAVSSGQYEQYF. DNA for the CDR3: TGTGCCAGCGCGGTAAGCAGTGGCCAATACGAGCAGTACTTC.

This sequence joins TRBV29-1 and TRBJ1-1; no reliable D call. The germline V and J ends were trimmed by 4 bases and 4 bases, with 10 bases remaining between them. From germline, CDR1 is SQVTM and CDR2 ANQGSEA. This CDR3 comprises 12 residues. The CDR3: CSVVTTCTEAFF. The CDR3 DNA follows: TGCAGCGTTGTCACGACGTGCACTGAAGCTTTCTTT.

The chain couples TRBV5-1 to TRBJ2-5; 12 nucleotides align to TRBD2. The ends lost 3 bases at V and 11 bases at J; junction bases unmatched: 14. From germline, CDR1 is SGHRS and CDR2 YFSETQ. The CDR3 contains 16 residues. In nucleotides, the CDR3 is TGCGCCAGCAGCTGGACCGGGACTAGCGGGTTTAATGAGCAGTACTTC. This gives the protein CASSWTGTSGFNEQYF.

The chain links TRBV6-5 to TRBJ2-5; 9 bases match TRBD2. The CDR3 covers 14 residues. The germline gives CDR1 MNHEY, CDR2 SVGAGI. J lost 2 bases, V lost 7 bases, and 5 bases had no gene match. This CDR3 is CASKASGEQETQYF. The CDR3 region has the DNA TGTGCCAGCAAGGCTAGCGGGGAACAAGAGACCCAGTACTTC.

In regard to this clonotype: Being one base from a much bigger clone, this may be a read error. V and J are TRBV7-6 and TRBJ2-5; D unclear. CDR3 length: 13 residues. In germline, CDR1 is SGHVS, CDR2 FNYEAQ. Trimming pared 4 bases from V and 1 base from J, leaving 7 bases between. Written as DNA, the CDR3 is TGTGCCAGCAGCTCGAACGTCCAAGAGACCCAGTACTTC. Translation gives CASSSNVQETQYF.

This clonotype was recorded a few times. V usage is TRBV27 and J usage is TRBJ2-3, with TRBD2 matching over 12 bases. The CDR3 covers 15 residues. Per germline, CDR1 MNHEY and CDR2 SMNVEV (reference sequence). V was clipped by 4 bases and J by 5 bases; unmatched bases: 4. The CDR3 coding sequence is TGTGCCAGCAGTTCACTAGCGGGAGGAATAGATACGCAGTATTTT. The encoded protein is CASSSLAGGIDTQYF.

The chain links TRBV6-1 to TRBJ2-7; D is possibly TRBD2 (5 bases). Germline CDR1 reads MNHNS; CDR2 reads SASEGT. The CDR3 runs 15 residues. Trimming took off 1 base at V and 0 bases at J, with 10 bases between the two ends. The CDR3, as DNA: TGTGCCAGCAGTGAAGTCGGGGTGAGCTCCTACGAGCAGTACTTC. Its translation is CASSEVGVSSYEQYF.

This clonotype showed up just a few times. The J gene is TRBJ2-7, the V gene TRBV28, with D possibly being TRBD2 (6 bases). Germline CDR1 reads MDHEN; CDR2 reads SYDVKM. CDR3 size: 14 residues. Trimming pared 1 base from V and 2 bases from J, leaving 9 bases between. This CDR3 is CASSLSGDPYEQYF. Here the CDR3 DNA reads TGTGCCAGCAGTTTATCGGGGGATCCCTACGAGCAGTACTTC.

The V gene is TRBV5-4, the J gene TRBJ2-6, with 8 positions matching TRBD1. The CDR3 extends over 18 amino acids. Germline assignment: CDR1 SGHNT and CDR2 YYREEE (reference sequence). V shed 0 bases and J 0 bases; nucleotides not matched to a gene: 5. For the CDR3, the DNA is TGTGCCAGCAGCTTGGCGAGGACAGGGACCTCTGGGGCCAACGTCCTGACTTTC. It translates to CASSLARTGTSGANVLTF.

The rearrangement joins TRBV2 to TRBJ1-2; TRBD1 is a possible D gene (5 bases). V lost 7 bases to trimming and J lost 5 bases, with 11 bases between them. Germline V lookup: CDR1 SNHLY, CDR2 FYNNEI. CDR3 length: 12 amino acids. CDR3 DNA: TGTGCCAGCACCGGACACCTTTATGGCTACACCTTC. It is translated as CASTGHLYGYTF.

This clonotype has more than one count but fewer than ten. The rearrangement uses TRBV10-3 and TRBJ2-7; 7 bases match TRBD1. The CDR3 loop spans 14 amino acids. Germline values: CDR1 ENHRY, CDR2 SYGVKD. V dropped 4 bases and J dropped 7; count of bases not matched to a gene: 10. CDR3 region: CAISAGQRSQEQYF. CDR3 bases: TGTGCCATCAGTGCGGGACAGCGGTCTCAGGAGCAGTACTTC.

A single count supports this clonotype. The chain recombines TRBV30 with TRBJ2-5; D may be TRBD2 (6 bases). Per the germline V gene, CDR1 is GTSNPN and CDR2 is SVGIG (reference sequence). This CDR3 spans 15 amino acids. The ends were cut back, 0 bases at V and 6 bases at J, with 17 bases in the middle. In nucleotides, the CDR3 is TGTGCCTGGAGTGTACTCGGGGGAGGTCGGAAGACCCAGTACTTC. Its translation is CAWSVLGGGRKTQYF.

To note about this clonotype: A read error is possible here, since a much larger clone lies one base away. The chain carries TRBV29-1 and TRBJ2-7, with a possible D match to TRBD1 (6 bases). With 6 bases removed from V and 2 bases from J, the gap between germline ends came to 17 bases. The germline V gene has CDR1 SQVTM and CDR2 ANQGSEA. The length of the CDR3 is 14 residues. The CDR3 DNA sequence: TGCAGCGTCGCCACGACAGGCAGCCCCTACGAGCAGTACTTC. Its protein is CSVATTGSPYEQYF.

A note on this clonotype: The junction does not match germline at one end; this may be a read error. CDR3 DNA sequence: TGTGCCAGCAGTCAGGAGGACAGCTACGATGAGCAGTTCTTC. It specifies CASSQEDSYDEQFF. The V call is TRBV6-5, the J call TRBJ2-1; D might be TRBD1 (6 bases). Germline V gene sequence: CDR1 MNHEY, CDR2 SVGAGI. CDR3 length equals 14 residues.